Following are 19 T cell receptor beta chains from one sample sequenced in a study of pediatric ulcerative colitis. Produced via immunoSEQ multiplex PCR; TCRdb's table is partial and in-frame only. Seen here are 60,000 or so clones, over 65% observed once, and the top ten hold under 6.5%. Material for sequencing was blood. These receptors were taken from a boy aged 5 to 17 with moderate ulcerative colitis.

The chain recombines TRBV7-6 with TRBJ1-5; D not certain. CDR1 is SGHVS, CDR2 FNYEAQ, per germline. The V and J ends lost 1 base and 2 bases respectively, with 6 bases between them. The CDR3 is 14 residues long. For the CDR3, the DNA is TGTGCCAGCAGCTTAGGTAGCGGCAATCAGCCCCAGCATTTT. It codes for CASSLGSGNQPQHF.

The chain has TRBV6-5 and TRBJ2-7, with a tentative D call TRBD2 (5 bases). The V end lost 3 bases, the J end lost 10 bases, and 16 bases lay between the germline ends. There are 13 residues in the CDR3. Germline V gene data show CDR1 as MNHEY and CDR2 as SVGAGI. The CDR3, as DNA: TGTGCCAGCAGTTATGCGCGAGGGTCCTATCAGTACTTC. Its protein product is CASSYARGSYQYF.

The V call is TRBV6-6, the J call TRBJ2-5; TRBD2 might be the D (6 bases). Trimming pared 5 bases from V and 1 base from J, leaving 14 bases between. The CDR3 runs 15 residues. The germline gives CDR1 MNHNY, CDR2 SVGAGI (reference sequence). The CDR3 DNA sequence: TGTGCCAGCAGTATCATTGCGGGGCCCCAAGAGACCCAGTACTTC. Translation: CASSIIAGPQETQYF.

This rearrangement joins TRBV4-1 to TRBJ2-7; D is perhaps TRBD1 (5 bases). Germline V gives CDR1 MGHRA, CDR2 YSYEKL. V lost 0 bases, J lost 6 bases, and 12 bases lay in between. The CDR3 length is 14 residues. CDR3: CASSQELGRGEQYF. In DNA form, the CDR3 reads TGCGCCAGCAGCCAAGAACTGGGGCGCGGCGAGCAGTACTTC.

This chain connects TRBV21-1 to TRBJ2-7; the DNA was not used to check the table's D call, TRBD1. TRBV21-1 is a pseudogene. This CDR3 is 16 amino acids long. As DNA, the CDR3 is TGTGCCAGCAGGGGCGGAGACAGGGGGGATCGCAACGAGCAGTACTTC. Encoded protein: CASRGGDRGDRNEQYF.

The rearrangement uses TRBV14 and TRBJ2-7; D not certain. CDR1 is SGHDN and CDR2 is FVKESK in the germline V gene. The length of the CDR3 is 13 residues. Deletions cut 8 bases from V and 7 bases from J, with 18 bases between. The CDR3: CASSYSPVLEQYF. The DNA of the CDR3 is TGTGCCAGCTCTTATAGCCCCGTATTGGAGCAGTACTTC.

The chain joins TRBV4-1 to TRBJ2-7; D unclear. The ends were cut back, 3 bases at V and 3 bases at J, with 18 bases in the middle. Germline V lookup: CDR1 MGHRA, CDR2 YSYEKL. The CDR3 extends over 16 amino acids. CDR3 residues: CASSHLPAPMGYEQYF. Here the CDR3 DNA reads TGCGCCAGCAGCCACCTGCCGGCGCCTATGGGCTACGAGCAGTACTTC.

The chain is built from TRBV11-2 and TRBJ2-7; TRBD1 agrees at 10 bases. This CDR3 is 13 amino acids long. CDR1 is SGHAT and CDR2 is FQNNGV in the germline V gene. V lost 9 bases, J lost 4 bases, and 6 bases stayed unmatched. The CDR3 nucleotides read TGTGCCAGTAGCGGGACAGGGGAGTACGAGCAGTACTTC. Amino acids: CASSGTGEYEQYF.

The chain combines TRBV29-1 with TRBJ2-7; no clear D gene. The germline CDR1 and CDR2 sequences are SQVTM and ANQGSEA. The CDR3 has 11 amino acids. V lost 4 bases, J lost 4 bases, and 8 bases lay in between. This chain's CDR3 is CSVGSGYEQYF. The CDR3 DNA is TGCAGCGTTGGCTCTGGTTACGAGCAGTACTTC.

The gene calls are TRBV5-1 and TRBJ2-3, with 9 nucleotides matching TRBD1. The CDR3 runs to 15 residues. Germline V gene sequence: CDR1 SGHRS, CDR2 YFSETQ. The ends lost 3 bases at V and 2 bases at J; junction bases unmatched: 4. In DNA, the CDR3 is TGCGCCAGCAGCTGGGGGACAGGGAACACAGATACGCAGTATTTT. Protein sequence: CASSWGTGNTDTQYF.

This chain's CDR3 is CASSARVLSKQYF. DNA of the CDR3: TGTGCCAGCAGCGCGCGGGTGCTCTCCAAGCAGTACTTC. V usage is TRBV9 and J usage is TRBJ2-7; tentative D call: TRBD2 (5 bases). The V end was cut by 3 bases, the J end by 8 bases, with 15 bases between. Germline lookup yields CDR1 SGDLS and CDR2 YYNGEE. CDR3 size: 13 residues.

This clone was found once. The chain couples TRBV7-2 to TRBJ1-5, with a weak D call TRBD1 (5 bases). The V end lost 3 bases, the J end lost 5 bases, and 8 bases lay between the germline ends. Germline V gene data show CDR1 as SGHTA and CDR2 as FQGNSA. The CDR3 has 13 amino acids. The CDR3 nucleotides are TGTGCCAGCAGCTTCAGGGCAGATCAGCCCCAGCATTTT. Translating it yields CASSFRADQPQHF.

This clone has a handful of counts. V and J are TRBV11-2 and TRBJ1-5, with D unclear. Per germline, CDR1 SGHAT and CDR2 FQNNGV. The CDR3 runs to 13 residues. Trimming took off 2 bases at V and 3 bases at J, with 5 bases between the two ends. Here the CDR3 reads CASSLQYNQPQHF. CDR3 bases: TGTGCCAGCAGCTTACAGTACAATCAGCCCCAGCATTTT.

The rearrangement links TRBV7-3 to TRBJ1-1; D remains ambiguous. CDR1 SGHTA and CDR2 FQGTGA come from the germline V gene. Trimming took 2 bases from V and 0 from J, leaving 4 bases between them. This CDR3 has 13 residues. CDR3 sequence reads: CASSLEVNTEAFF. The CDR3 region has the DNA TGTGCCAGCAGCTTAGAAGTGAACACTGAAGCTTTCTTT.

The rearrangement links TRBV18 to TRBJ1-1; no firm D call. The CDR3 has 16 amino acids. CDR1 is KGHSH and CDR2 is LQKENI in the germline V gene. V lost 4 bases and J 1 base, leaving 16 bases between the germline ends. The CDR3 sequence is CASSLKRETANTEAFF. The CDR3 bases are TGTGCCAGCTCACTGAAGCGAGAAACAGCGAACACTGAAGCTTTCTTT.

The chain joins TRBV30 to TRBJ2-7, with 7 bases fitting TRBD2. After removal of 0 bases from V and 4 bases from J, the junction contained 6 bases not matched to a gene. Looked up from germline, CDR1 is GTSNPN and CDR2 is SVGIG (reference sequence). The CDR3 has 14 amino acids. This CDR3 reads CAWSVGGSMYEQYF. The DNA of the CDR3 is TGTGCCTGGAGTGTCGGCGGGAGCATGTACGAGCAGTACTTC.

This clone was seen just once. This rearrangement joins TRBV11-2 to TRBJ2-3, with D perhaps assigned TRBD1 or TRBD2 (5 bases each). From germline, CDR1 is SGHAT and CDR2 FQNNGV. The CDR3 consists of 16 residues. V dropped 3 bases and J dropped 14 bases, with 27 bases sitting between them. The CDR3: CASSLTGAPPLLGPYF. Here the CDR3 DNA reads TGTGCCAGCAGCTTGACCGGGGCCCCTCCTCTACTGGGTCCGTATTTT.

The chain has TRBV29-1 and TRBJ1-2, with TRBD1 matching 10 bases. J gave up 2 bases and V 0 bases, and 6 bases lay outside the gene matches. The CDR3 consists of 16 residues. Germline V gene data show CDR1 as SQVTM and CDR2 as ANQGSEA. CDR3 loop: CSVEDPEDRGNYGYTF. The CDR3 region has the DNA TGCAGCGTTGAAGATCCGGAGGACAGGGGGAACTATGGCTACACCTTC. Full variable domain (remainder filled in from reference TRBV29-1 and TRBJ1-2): SAVISQKPSRDICQRGTSLTIQCQVDSQVTMMFWYRQQPGQSLTLIATANQGSEATYESGFVIDKFPISRPNLTFSTLTVSNMSPEDSSIYLCSVEDPEDRGNYGYTFGSGTRLTVV.

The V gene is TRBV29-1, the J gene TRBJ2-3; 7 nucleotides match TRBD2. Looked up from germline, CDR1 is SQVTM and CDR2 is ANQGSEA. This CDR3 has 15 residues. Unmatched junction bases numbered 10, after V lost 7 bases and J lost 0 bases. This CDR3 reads CSADERGLSTDTQYF. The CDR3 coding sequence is TGCAGCGCAGATGAGCGGGGACTAAGCACAGATACGCAGTATTTT.